One sample yielded the 20 T cell receptor beta chains listed below, sequenced in a study of CD8 T cells in ankylosing spondylitis. Which antigens these TCRs recognize remains unknown. Study-wide results and limits: A TCR beta motif of under 10 highly homologous variants seemed to mark ankylosing spondylitis blood.

TCRdb fed the 5' RACE reads into MiXCR, producing one record per CDR3 protein. The sample has hundreds of thousands of distinct CDR3 sequences, roughly 17% seen once; the top ten hold approximately 1%. Sequencing used blood, either unsorted or a sorted T cell fraction (not recorded which). The receptors stem from a male donor with ankylosing spondylitis.

This clonotype was seen a handful of times. This chain uses TRBV3-1 with TRBJ2-1; no definite D call. V shed 0 bases and J shed 7 bases, with 13 bases lying between them. This CDR3 is built from 15 residues. Per the germline V gene, CDR1 is LGHDT and CDR2 is YNNKEL (reference sequence). CDR3 nucleotide sequence: TGTGCCAGCAGCCAAGAGTGGTCCTCTAGGAATGAGCAGTTCTTC. It translates to CASSQEWSSRNEQFF.

The genes are TRBV6-4 and TRBJ2-5; 8 bases align to TRBD2. Germline CDR1 is MRHNA and CDR2 is SNTAGT. The V and J ends lost 0 bases and 5 bases, in that order; junction bases with no gene match: 8. The CDR3 covers 16 residues. CDR3 nucleotides: TGTGCCAGCAGTGACTCAGAGCGGGAGTATGGGGAGACCCAGTACTTC. It codes for CASSDSEREYGETQYF.

The sample holds a few counts of this clonotype. The chain recombines TRBV5-5 with TRBJ2-7; D is undetermined. CDR1 is SGHKS and CDR2 is YYEKEE in the germline V gene (reference sequence). The CDR3 consists of 15 residues. V dropped 0 bases and J dropped 0 bases, with 10 bases sitting between them. CDR3 DNA sequence: TGTGCCAGCAGCTTGGACGGAAGTAGCTCCTACGAGCAGTACTTC. Translation gives CASSLDGSSSYEQYF. Full variable domain (missing parts from reference TRBV5-5 and TRBJ2-7): DAGVTQSPTHLIKTRGQQVTLRCSPISGHKSVSWYQQVLGQGPQFIFQYYEKEERGRGNFPDRFSARQFPNYSSELNVNALLLGDSALYLCASSLDGSSSYEQYFGPGTRLTVT.

This clonotype has ten or more counts. This chain joins TRBV28 and TRBJ2-7; 7 bases align to TRBD1. V lost 5 bases, J lost 1 base, and 5 bases stayed unmatched. The CDR3 runs to 14 residues. The germline CDR1 and CDR2 sequences are MDHEN and SYDVKM. The CDR3 DNA is TGTGCCAGCAGTCCAGACAGGGTGTCCTACGAGCAGTACTTC. This sequence encodes CASSPDRVSYEQYF.

The V gene is TRBV20-1, the J gene TRBJ1-5; possibly TRBD1 for D (5 bases). With 4 bases removed from V and 1 base from J, the gap between germline ends came to 8 bases. The CDR3 extends over 13 amino acids. Per the germline V gene, CDR1 is DFQATT and CDR2 is SNEGSKA (reference sequence). CDR3 residues: CSAKDTSNQPQHF. DNA of the CDR3: TGCAGTGCTAAGGACACAAGCAATCAGCCCCAGCATTTT.

The chain carries TRBV12-3 or TRBV12-4 and TRBJ2-3, with D tentatively TRBD1 (6 bases). Deletions cut 6 bases from V and 0 bases from J, with 16 bases between. The CDR3 is 16 amino acids. The CDR3 DNA sequence: TGTGCCAGCAGCCTCGGATTCGACAGGAGCACAGATACGCAGTATTTT. Its protein is CASSLGFDRSTDTQYF.

This clonotype occurred many times. This chain links TRBV12-3 or TRBV12-4 with TRBJ2-1; D is unclear. The CDR3 runs 14 residues. V was trimmed by 3 bases and J by 6 bases, leaving 12 bases between them. This chain's CDR3 is CASSLGRPFNEQFF. CDR3 in DNA: TGTGCCAGCAGTTTGGGCAGACCGTTCAATGAGCAGTTCTTC.

This clonotype showed up just a few times. The V gene is TRBV10-3, the J gene TRBJ2-7, with D tentatively TRBD2 (5 bases). CDR3 size: 15 residues. The V end was cut by 7 bases, the J end by 0 bases, with 16 bases between. Germline V gives CDR1 ENHRY, CDR2 SYGVKD. CDR3 in amino acids: CAIMDPRGGSYEQYF. The CDR3 DNA follows: TGTGCCATCATGGACCCACGAGGAGGCTCCTACGAGCAGTACTTC.

The table lists this clonotype with a few counts. The chain uses TRBV7-9 and TRBJ2-2; the match to TRBD1 covers 7 bases. With 4 bases clipped from V and 3 bases from J, the junction kept 2 bases outside the gene matches. The CDR3 loop spans 14 amino acids. The V gene's germline CDR1 is SEHNR and CDR2 FQNEAQ (reference sequence). As DNA, the CDR3 is TGTGCCAGCAGCTCGGGACAGTACACCGGGGAGCTGTTTTTT. It yields the protein CASSSGQYTGELFF.

This clonotype was counted between two and nine times. V is TRBV29-1 and J is TRBJ2-2; D is tentatively TRBD1 or TRBD2 (5 bases each). Per germline, CDR1 SQVTM and CDR2 ANQGSEA. V shed 4 bases and J shed 6 bases, with 12 bases lying between them. This CDR3 is 13 amino acids long. In DNA, the CDR3 is TGCAGCGTTGCGGCAGGGAGTCCCGGGGAGCTGTTTTTT. This codes for CSVAAGSPGELFF.

This clonotype was picked up one time. The chain carries TRBV20-1 and TRBJ2-3; D tentatively fits TRBD1 or TRBD2 (7 bases each). This CDR3 contains 13 residues. Trimming removed 5 bases at V and 6 bases at J, with 15 bases between. Per germline, CDR1 DFQATT and CDR2 SNEGSKA (reference sequence). The CDR3 DNA follows: TGCAGTGCTCCTCGACAGGGAGGGGATACGCAGTATTTT. Translation gives CSAPRQGGDTQYF.

The gene calls are TRBV20-1 and TRBJ2-6; no reliable D call. Trimming shortened V by 6 bases and J by 0 bases, and 3 bases separated the two germline ends. Germline V gene data show CDR1 as DFQATT and CDR2 as SNEGSKA (reference sequence). The CDR3 is 12 residues long. CDR3 bases: TGCAGTGCAGGCTCTGGGGCCAACGTCCTGACTTTC. It yields the protein CSAGSGANVLTF.

This clonotype was counted only a few times. This chain uses TRBV15 with TRBJ2-1; possibly TRBD2 for D (5 bases). This CDR3 comprises 15 residues. V lost 0 bases and J lost 2, with 8 bases in between. Germline lookup yields CDR1 LNHNV and CDR2 YYDKDF (reference sequence). The CDR3 DNA follows: TGTGCCACCAGCAGAGATCGGGAACCCTACAATGAGCAGTTCTTC. Its translation: CATSRDREPYNEQFF.

In DNA form, the CDR3 reads TGCGCCAGCAGCTTGGGTTCGGGTCTGGGGACCCAGTACTTC. This translates into CASSLGSGLGTQYF. The chain carries TRBV5-1 and TRBJ2-5, with unresolved D. V was shortened by 0 bases and J by 7 bases, with 13 bases between the two germline ends. The germline gives CDR1 SGHRS, CDR2 YFSETQ. CDR3 length equals 14 residues.

The gene calls are TRBV20-1 and TRBJ1-1; D gene ambiguous. From germline, CDR1 is DFQATT and CDR2 SNEGSKA (reference sequence). The germline V and J ends were trimmed by 0 bases and 3 bases, with 17 bases remaining between them. The CDR3 sequence is 16 residues long. CDR3 protein: CSARDLPGGRHTEAFF. In DNA form, the CDR3 reads TGCAGTGCTAGAGATCTACCCGGAGGCAGACACACTGAAGCTTTCTTT.

This clonotype was found many times. The genes are TRBV20-1 and TRBJ1-6; maybe TRBD1 (5 bases). The length of the CDR3 is 13 residues. Looked up from germline, CDR1 is DFQATT and CDR2 is SNEGSKA (reference sequence). V lost 3 bases to trimming and J lost 4 bases, with 7 bases between them. CDR3 nucleotide sequence: TGCAGTGCTAGGGACATTTATAATTCACCCCTCCACTTT. It yields the protein CSARDIYNSPLHF.

CDR3 sequence (DNA): TGTGCCAGCAAACTGCTTAATCAGCCCCAGCATTTT. Amino acids: CASKLLNQPQHF. This chain connects TRBV6-1 to TRBJ1-5; no clear D gene. The CDR3 runs 12 residues. CDR1 is MNHNS, CDR2 SASEGT, per germline. V was cut by 7 bases and J by 4 bases, with 8 bases left in between.

V gene TRBV3-1 combines with J gene TRBJ2-2; no clear D. The CDR3 loop spans 13 amino acids. Trimming removed 0 bases from V and 8 bases from J, with 7 bases in between. CDR1 LGHDT and CDR2 YNNKEL come from the germline V gene (reference sequence). CDR3 coding DNA: TGTGCCAGCAGCCAAGAGTCGCGGGGGGAGCTGTTTTTT. Residues: CASSQESRGELFF.

This clonotype was observed a handful of times. This rearrangement joins TRBV4-2 to TRBJ2-2; tentatively, D is TRBD1 (6 bases). CDR1 and CDR2 from the germline V gene are LGHNA and YNFKEQ. The CDR3 consists of 14 residues. V shed 5 bases and J shed 6 bases, with 13 bases lying between them. Here the CDR3 DNA reads TGTGCCAGCAGCTACACAGGGACCGCCGGGGAGCTGTTTTTT. The encoded protein is CASSYTGTAGELFF.

V and J are TRBV4-1 and TRBJ1-6; no clear D gene. Trimming left V 1 base short and J 1 base short, with 8 bases between. Germline values: CDR1 MGHRA, CDR2 YSYEKL. The CDR3 length is 16 residues. CDR3 loop: CASSQGPRSYNSPLHF. CDR3 DNA: TGCGCCAGCAGCCAAGGCCCCCGTTCCTATAATTCACCCCTCCACTTT.